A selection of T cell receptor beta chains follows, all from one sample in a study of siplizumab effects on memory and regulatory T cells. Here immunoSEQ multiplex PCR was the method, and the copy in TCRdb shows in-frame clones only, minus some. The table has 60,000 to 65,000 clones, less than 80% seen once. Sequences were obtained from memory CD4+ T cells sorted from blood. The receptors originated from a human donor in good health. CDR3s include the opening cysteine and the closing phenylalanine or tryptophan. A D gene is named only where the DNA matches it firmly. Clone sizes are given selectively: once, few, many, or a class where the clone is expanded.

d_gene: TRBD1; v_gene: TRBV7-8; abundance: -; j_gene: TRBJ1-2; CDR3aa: CASTSQGAGDYGYTF; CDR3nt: TGTGCCAGCACCTCCCAGGGGGCAGGAGACTATGGCTACACCTTC
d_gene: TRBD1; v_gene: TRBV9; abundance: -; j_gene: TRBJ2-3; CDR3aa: CASSALGTGTDTQYF; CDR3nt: TGTGCCAGCAGCGCATTAGGGACAGGCACAGATACGCAGTATTTT
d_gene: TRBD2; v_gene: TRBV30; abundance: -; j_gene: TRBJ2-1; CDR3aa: CAWSPGTSGGPPYNEQFF; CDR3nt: TGTGCCTGGAGTCCCGGGACTAGCGGGGGCCCCCCTTACAATGAGCAGTTCTTC
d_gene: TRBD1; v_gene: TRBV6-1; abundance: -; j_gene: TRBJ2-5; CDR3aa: CASRGWTGGKETQYF; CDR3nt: TGTGCCAGCAGGGGTTGGACAGGGGGTAAGGAGACCCAGTACTTC
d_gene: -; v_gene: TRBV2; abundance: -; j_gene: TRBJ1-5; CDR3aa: CASSDGRGGQPQHF; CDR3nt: TGTGCCAGCAGTGATGGGCGCGGGGGTCAGCCCCAGCATTTT
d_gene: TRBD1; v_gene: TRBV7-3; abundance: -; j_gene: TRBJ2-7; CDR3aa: CASSLDGQGAAYEQYF; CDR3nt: TGTGCCAGCAGCTTAGACGGACAGGGGGCGGCTTACGAGCAGTACTTC
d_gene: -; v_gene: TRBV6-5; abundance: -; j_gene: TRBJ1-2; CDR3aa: CASSYSEGGYGYTF; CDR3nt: TGTGCCAGCAGTTACTCCGAGGGAGGCTATGGCTACACCTTC
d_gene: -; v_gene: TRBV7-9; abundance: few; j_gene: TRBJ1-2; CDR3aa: CASSVQGTDGYTF; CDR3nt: TGTGCCAGCAGTGTTCAGGGGACCGATGGCTACACCTTC
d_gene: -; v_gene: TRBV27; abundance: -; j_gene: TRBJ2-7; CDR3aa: CASSVGFSYEQYF; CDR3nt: TGTGCCAGCTCGGTGGGGTTTTCTTACGAGCAGTACTTC
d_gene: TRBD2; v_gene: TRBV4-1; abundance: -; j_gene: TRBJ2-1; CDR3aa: CASSQAVTSGGYNEQFF; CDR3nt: TGCGCCAGCAGCCAAGCGGTTACTAGCGGGGGCTACAATGAGCAGTTCTTC
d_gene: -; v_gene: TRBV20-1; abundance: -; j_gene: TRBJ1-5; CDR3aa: CSAGGAATQHF; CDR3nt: TGCAGTGCTGGAGGGGCTGCGACCCAGCATTTT
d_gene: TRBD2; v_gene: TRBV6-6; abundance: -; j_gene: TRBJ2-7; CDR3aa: CASSYYQRGDGYEQYF; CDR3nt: TGTGCCAGCAGTTACTACCAGCGGGGGGATGGATACGAGCAGTACTTC
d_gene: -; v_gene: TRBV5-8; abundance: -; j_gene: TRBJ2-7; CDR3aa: CASSLNHLYEQYF; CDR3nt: TGTGCCAGCAGCTTGAATCACCTATACGAGCAGTACTTC
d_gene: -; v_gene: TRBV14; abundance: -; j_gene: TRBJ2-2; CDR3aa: CASSQDMAGRTGELFF; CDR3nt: TGTGCCAGCAGCCAAGATATGGCAGGGAGGACCGGGGAGCTGTTTTTT
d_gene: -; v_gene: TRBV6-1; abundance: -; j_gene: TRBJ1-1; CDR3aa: CASSEAQWAGEAFF; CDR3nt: TGTGCCAGCAGTGAAGCGCAATGGGCTGGTGAAGCTTTCTTT
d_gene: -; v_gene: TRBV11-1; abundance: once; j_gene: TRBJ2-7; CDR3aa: CASSLGLAETRDRDYEQYF; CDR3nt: TGTGCCAGCAGCTTAGGTTTAGCGGAGACGAGAGACAGGGACTACGAGCAGTACTTC
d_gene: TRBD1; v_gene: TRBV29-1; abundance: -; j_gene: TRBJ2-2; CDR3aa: CSVRTGGNTGELFF; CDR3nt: TGCAGCGTTAGGACAGGGGGAAACACCGGGGAGCTGTTTTTT
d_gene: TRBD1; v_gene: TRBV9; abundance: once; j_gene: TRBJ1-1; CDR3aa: CASSVAGQGMNTEAFF; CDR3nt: TGTGCCAGCAGCGTAGCAGGACAGGGGATGAACACTGAAGCTTTCTTT
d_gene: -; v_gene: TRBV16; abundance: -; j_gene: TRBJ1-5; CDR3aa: CASSPRPENQPQHF; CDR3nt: TGTGCCAGCAGCCCTAGACCGGAAAATCAGCCCCAGCATTTT
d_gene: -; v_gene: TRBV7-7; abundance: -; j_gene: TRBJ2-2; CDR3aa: CASSPGIFGGELFF; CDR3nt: TGTGCCAGCAGCCCAGGGATTTTTGGGGGGGAGCTGTTTTTT
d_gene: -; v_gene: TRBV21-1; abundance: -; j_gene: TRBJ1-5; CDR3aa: CASRARAALLPYSNQPQHF; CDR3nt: TGTGCCAGCAGGGCCCGGGCAGCCCTTTTGCCTTATAGCAATCAGCCCCAGCATTTT
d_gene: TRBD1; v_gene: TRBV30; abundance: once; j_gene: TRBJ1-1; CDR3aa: CAWQETGRAFF; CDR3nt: TGTGCCTGGCAAGAGACAGGGAGAGCTTTCTTT
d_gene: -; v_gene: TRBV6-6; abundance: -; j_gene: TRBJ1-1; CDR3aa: CASAPQGGSTEAFF; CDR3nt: TGTGCCAGCGCACCTCAGGGAGGGAGCACTGAAGCTTTCTTT
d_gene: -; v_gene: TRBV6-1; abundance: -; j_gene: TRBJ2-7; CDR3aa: CASSVETRRYEQYF; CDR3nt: TGTGCCAGCAGTGTTGAGACTAGAAGGTACGAGCAGTACTTC
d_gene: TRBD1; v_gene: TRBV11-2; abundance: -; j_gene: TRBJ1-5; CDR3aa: CASSFTGDGQPQHF; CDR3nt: TGTGCCAGCAGCTTCACAGGGGACGGACAGCCCCAGCATTTT
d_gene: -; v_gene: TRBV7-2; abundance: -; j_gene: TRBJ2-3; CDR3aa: CASSLGPAVTDTQYF; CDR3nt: TGTGCCAGCAGCTTAGGACCAGCGGTCACAGATACGCAGTATTTT
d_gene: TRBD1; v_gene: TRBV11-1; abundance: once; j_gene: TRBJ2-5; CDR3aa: CASSLMGQDQETQYF; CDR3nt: TGTGCCAGCAGCTTAATGGGACAGGACCAAGAGACCCAGTACTTC
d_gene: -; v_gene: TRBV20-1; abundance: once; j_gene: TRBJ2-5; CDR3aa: CSASSPETQYF; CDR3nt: TGCAGTGCCTCGTCGCCGGAGACCCAGTACTTC
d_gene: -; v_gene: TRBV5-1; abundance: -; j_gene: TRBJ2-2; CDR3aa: CASSLSQGPFNTGELFF; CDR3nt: TGCGCCAGCAGCTTGAGTCAGGGACCCTTTAACACCGGGGAGCTGTTTTTT
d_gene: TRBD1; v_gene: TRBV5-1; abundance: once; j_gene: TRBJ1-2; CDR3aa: CASRPLSGDRVDGYTF; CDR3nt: TGCGCCAGCAGACCGTTATCCGGGGACAGGGTCGATGGCTACACCTTC
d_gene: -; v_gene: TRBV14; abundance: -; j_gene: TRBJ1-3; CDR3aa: CASSQVRVLSGNTIYF; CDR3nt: TGTGCCAGCAGCCAAGTCAGGGTCCTCTCTGGAAACACCATATATTTT
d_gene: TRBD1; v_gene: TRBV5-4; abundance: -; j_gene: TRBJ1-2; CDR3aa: CAGRDSRPTHSAYGYTF; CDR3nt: TGTGCCGGCCGGGACAGCCGACCAACCCACTCAGCCTATGGCTACACCTTC
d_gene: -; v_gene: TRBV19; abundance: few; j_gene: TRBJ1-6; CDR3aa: CASRTTVNSPLHF; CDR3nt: TGTGCCAGTAGAACGACAGTTAATTCACCCCTCCACTTT
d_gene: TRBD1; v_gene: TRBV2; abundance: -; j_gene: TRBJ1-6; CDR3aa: CASTLNWGQGGSPLHF; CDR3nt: TGTGCCAGCACCCTCAATTGGGGACAGGGCGGTTCACCCCTCCACTTT
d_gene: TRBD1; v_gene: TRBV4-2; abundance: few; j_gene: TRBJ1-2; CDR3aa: CASSPKTGESYTF; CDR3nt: TGTGCCAGCAGCCCCAAGACAGGGGAAAGCTACACCTTC
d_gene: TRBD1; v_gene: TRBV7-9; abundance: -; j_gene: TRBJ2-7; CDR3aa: CASSNRGYEQYF; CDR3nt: TGTGCCAGCAGCAACAGGGGGTACGAGCAGTACTTC
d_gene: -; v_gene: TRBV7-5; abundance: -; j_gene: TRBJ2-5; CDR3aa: CVRSYRDRIQETQYF; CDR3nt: TGTGTCAGAAGCTACCGGGACAGGATCCAAGAGACCCAGTACTTC
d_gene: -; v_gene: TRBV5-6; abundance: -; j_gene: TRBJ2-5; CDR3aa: CASSFGQGQETQYF; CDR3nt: TGTGCCAGCAGCTTCGGACAAGGACAAGAGACCCAGTACTTC
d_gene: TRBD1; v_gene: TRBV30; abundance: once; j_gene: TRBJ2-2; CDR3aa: CAWMGQGNTGELFF; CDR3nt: TGTGCCTGGATGGGACAGGGGAACACCGGGGAGCTGTTTTTT
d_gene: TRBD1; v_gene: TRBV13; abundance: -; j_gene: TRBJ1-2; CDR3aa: CASSFKDRGGYGYTF; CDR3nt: TGTGCCAGCAGCTTCAAAGACAGGGGAGGGTATGGCTACACCTTC